These 16 T cell receptor beta chains were all obtained from the same sample, sequenced in a study of blood T cell repertoires in COVID-19. Using immunoSEQ multiplex PCR, the repertoire was profiled, and TCRdb retains in-frame clones only, with some absent. Altogether over 100,000 clones are present, about 88% being singletons, with the ten largest covering less than 1.5%. The sample taken for sequencing was peripheral blood. The receptors stem from a man in his forties or fifties with acute or convalescent COVID-19.

Concerning this clone itself: Germline is not matched at one junction end, which may reflect a read error. The chain combines TRBV7-7 with TRBJ2-2; 15 positions match TRBD2. Germline CDR1 and CDR2: SSHAT and FNYEAQ (reference sequence). The CDR3 consists of 19 residues. In nucleotides, the CDR3 is TGTGCTAGCAGTCCTAATCCGGGACTAGCGGGAGGAATTGCCGGGGAGCTGTTTTTT. This encodes CASSPNPGLAGGIAGELFF.

The chain joins TRBV25-1 to TRBJ2-6; 9 positions match TRBD1. The CDR3 length is 17 residues. The ends lost 4 bases at V and 2 bases at J; junction bases unmatched: 6. In germline, CDR1 is MGHDK, CDR2 SYGVNS. The CDR3 DNA reads as TGTGCCAGCAGTGGGGGACAGGGTCTTCCTGGGGCCAACGTCCTGACTTTC. Translation gives CASSGGQGLPGANVLTF.

This clone was seen a handful of times. The chain combines TRBV11-2 with TRBJ2-1, with 8 bases lining up with TRBD2. CDR3 length: 14 residues. V lost 1 base, J lost 10 bases, and 6 bases stayed unmatched. Looked up from germline, CDR1 is SGHAT and CDR2 is FQNNGV. The CDR3 DNA reads as TGTGCCAGCAGCTTAGCGGGGGGGCGTAGGGAGCAGTTCTTC. Translation gives CASSLAGGRREQFF. Supplemented by reference TRBV11-2 and TRBJ2-1, the full variable domain reads EAGVAQSPRYKIIEKRQSVAFWCNPISGHATLYWYQQILGQGPKLLIQFQNNGVVDDSQLPKDRFSAERLKGVDSTLKIQPAKLEDSAVYLCASSLAGGRREQFFGPGTRLTVL.

The chain carries TRBV6-6 and TRBJ2-3; 8 nucleotides align to TRBD2. V lost 4 bases and J lost 3; bases outside the gene matches: 6. The CDR3 is made up of 15 amino acids. From germline, CDR1 is MNHNY and CDR2 SVGAGI (reference sequence). CDR3 nucleotides: TGTGCCAGCAGTTCTGTGACTAGCGAGACAGATACGCAGTATTTT. It translates to CASSSVTSETDTQYF.

This clone appeared once. The chain couples TRBV7-2 to TRBJ2-5; 9 bases match TRBD2. This CDR3 has 16 amino acids. Germline V gene lookup returns CDR1 SGHTA and CDR2 FQGNSA. The junction had 8 bases not matched to a gene; V was cut back by 1 base and J by 5 bases. CDR3 amino acids: CASSLVRRGGSETQYF. The CDR3 DNA is TGTGCCAGCAGCTTAGTTCGGCGGGGGGGGAGTGAGACCCAGTACTTC.

The J gene is TRBJ1-1, the V gene TRBV28; D is uncertain. The germline V gene has CDR1 MDHEN and CDR2 SYDVKM. This CDR3 region has 12 residues. Trimming stripped 3 bases from V and 3 bases from J, with 5 bases between. In DNA form, the CDR3 reads TGTGCCAGCAGTTTGAGATACACTGAAGCTTTCTTT. Its translation is CASSLRYTEAFF.

The chain joins TRBV5-4 to TRBJ2-2, with 13 bases identical to TRBD2. V shed 3 bases and J 7 bases; nucleotides not matched to a gene: 6. Germline CDR1 and CDR2: SGHNT and YYREEE (reference sequence). The CDR3 is made up of 16 amino acids. CDR3: CASSSWTSGGGGELFF. DNA of the CDR3: TGTGCCAGCAGCTCTTGGACTAGCGGGGGTGGCGGGGAGCTGTTTTTT.

This clone has more than one count but fewer than ten. The chain employs TRBV15 and TRBJ2-3; 7 nucleotides agree with TRBD1. The CDR3 has 14 residues. Looked up from germline, CDR1 is LNHNV and CDR2 is YYDKDF (reference sequence). V trimming: 5 bases; J trimming: 5 bases; junction bases outside the gene matches: 7. The CDR3: CATSRDQGVDTQYF. CDR3 nucleotide sequence: TGTGCCACCAGCCGCGACCAGGGGGTAGATACGCAGTATTTT.

This sequence joins TRBV3-1 (or the pseudogene TRBV3-2) and TRBJ2-7; possibly TRBD1 for D (7 bases). The ends were cut back, 1 base at V and 4 bases at J, with 11 bases in the middle. The CDR3 totals 14 residues. The germline CDR1 and CDR2 sequences are LGHDT and YNNKEL (reference sequence). The CDR3 sequence: CASSQGRGPYEQYF. The CDR3 bases are TGTGCCAGCAGCCAAGGGAGGGGGCCTTACGAGCAGTACTTC.

The chain carries TRBV7-2 and TRBJ2-6; TRBD2 aligns across 7 bases. Germline V gene sequence: CDR1 SGHTA, CDR2 FQGNSA. J was trimmed by 3 bases and V by 0 bases; bases with no gene match: 2. The CDR3 length is 16 residues. The CDR3 region is CASSLAGGSGANVLTF. The CDR3 DNA sequence: TGTGCCAGCAGCTTAGCCGGGGGGAGTGGGGCCAACGTCCTGACTTTC.

J is TRBJ2-1 and V is TRBV7-9; no definite D call. The germline gives CDR1 SEHNR, CDR2 FQNEAQ (reference sequence). V was cut by 3 bases and J by 9 bases, with 9 bases left in between. The CDR3 has 12 residues. CDR3 region: CASSFNGGEQFF. As DNA, the CDR3 is TGTGCCAGCAGCTTTAATGGCGGTGAGCAGTTCTTC.

The chain is built from TRBV7-8 and TRBJ2-7, with 10 bases matching TRBD1. CDR3 length: 15 amino acids. CDR1 SGHVS and CDR2 FQNEAQ come from the germline V gene. The ends lost 2 bases at V and 3 bases at J; junction bases unmatched: 4. CDR3 sequence reads: CASSLTGTGDYEQYF. Here the CDR3 DNA reads TGTGCCAGCAGCTTAACCGGGACAGGGGACTACGAGCAGTACTTC.

Concerning this clone itself: The junction shows a germline mismatch at one end, possibly a read error. The V and J genes are TRBV12-3 or TRBV12-4 and TRBJ2-3; D is perhaps TRBD2 (7 bases). This CDR3 comprises 13 residues. CDR3 region: CANSLGGADTQYF. For the CDR3, the DNA is TGTGCCAACAGTTTGGGGGGGGCGGATACGCAGTATTTT.

In its sample, this clone was seen a few times. The rearrangement joins TRBV2 to TRBJ1-3, with 8 bases fitting TRBD1. Germline assignment: CDR1 SNHLY and CDR2 FYNNEI. The CDR3 is 15 amino acids. V trimming: 6 bases; J trimming: 4 bases; junction bases outside the gene matches: 8. The CDR3, as DNA: TGTGCCAGCAGAAGGGGGACAGGCGCGGGAAACACCATATATTTT. Its protein is CASRRGTGAGNTIYF.

The rearrangement joins TRBV7-3 to TRBJ2-3, with D possibly TRBD2 on 6 matching bases. The CDR3 loop spans 14 amino acids. Germline loops: CDR1 SGHTA, CDR2 FQGTGA. Trimming shortened V by 2 bases and J by 3 bases, and 9 bases separated the two germline ends. CDR3 coding DNA: TGTGCCAGCAGCTTAGAACTAGCTACAGATACGCAGTATTTT. This sequence encodes CASSLELATDTQYF.

This chain's CDR3 is CASSESGTGGNTIYF. DNA for the CDR3: TGTGCCAGCAGTGAATCAGGGACTGGGGGAAACACCATATATTTT. This sequence joins TRBV6-1 and TRBJ1-3, with a possible D match to TRBD1 (5 bases). Trimming pared 2 bases from V and 4 bases from J, leaving 12 bases between. CDR3 size: 15 residues. Per germline, CDR1 MNHNS and CDR2 SASEGT.